Presented here are 5 T cell receptor beta chains from one specimen sequenced in a study of vaccination and CD4 T cells after COVID-19. These receptors' targets are unknown. The treatment denotes: approximately 9-day PBMC culture with coronavirus spike peptide pools or control peptides (ViraFEST assay). Those CD4+ T cells from the unexposed donor predate the COVID-19 pandemic (2011-2018). Sequence data for DNA of cultured CD4+ T cells were generated by the Oncomine TCR Beta short-read assay. Using its own MiXCR run on the PCR reads, TCRdb lists one record per CDR3 protein. The data contain over 5,500 distinct CDR3 sequences, 50% to 55% of them singletons. The sample comprised CD4+ T cells from blood, cultured in vitro. The receptors here all came from a human donor in good health.

The genes are TRBV7-8 and TRBJ1-5; D perhaps matches TRBD1 (5 bases). CDR3 length: 16 amino acids. The V gene lost 5 bases and the J gene lost 1 base, with 15 bases spanning the gap. CDR1 and CDR2 from the germline V gene are SGHVS and FQNEAQ. The CDR3, as DNA: TGTGCCAGCAGCCCTGAGGGGCTACAAAGCAATCAGCCCCAGCATTTT. It is translated as CASSPEGLQSNQPQHF.

The V call is TRBV2, the J call TRBJ1-6; weak D call: TRBD1 (5 bases). This CDR3 has 12 residues. CDR1 and CDR2 (germline): SNHLY, FYNNEI. Trimming stripped 9 bases from V and 7 bases from J, with 10 bases between. In DNA, the CDR3 is TGTGCCAGAGGGACGGAAAATTCACCCCTCCACTTT. Amino acid sequence: CARGTENSPLHF.

This clonotype was recorded a few times. The chain couples TRBV6-4 to TRBJ2-7; D remains unclear. Germline CDR1 reads MRHNA; CDR2 reads SNTAGT. Trimming stripped 6 bases from V and 0 bases from J, with 15 bases between. The CDR3 sequence is 15 residues long. The CDR3 loop reads CASRFPNVHSYEQYF. CDR3 bases: TGTGCCAGCAGGTTCCCGAACGTACACTCCTACGAGCAGTACTTC.

This chain links TRBV5-6 with TRBJ2-5, with D unresolved. CDR3 length: 13 residues. Germline values: CDR1 SGHDT, CDR2 YYEEEE. Trimming removed 0 bases at V and 3 bases at J, with 6 bases between. Written as DNA, the CDR3 is TGTGCCAGCAGCTTGGTGTCAGAAGAGACCCAGTACTTC. This gives the protein CASSLVSEETQYF.

The genes are TRBV20-1 and TRBJ1-3; D might be TRBD1 (5 bases). The germline gives CDR1 DFQATT, CDR2 SNEGSKA (reference sequence). V lost 3 bases and J 0 bases, leaving 9 bases between the germline ends. There are 14 residues in the CDR3. For the CDR3, the DNA is TGCAGTGCTAGGGCGACAGCCTCTGGAAACACCATATATTTT. As protein: CSARATASGNTIYF.